Ten or more counts support the clone carrying this TCR beta chain. The germline V gene encodes CDR1 SGHRS and CDR2 YFSETQ. Deletions cut 4 bases from V and 0 bases from J, with 7 bases between. The CDR3 runs 13 residues. Authors of the study amplified TCR beta CDR3 regions from RNA transcripts. TCR CDR3 underwent first-round RT-PCR with the HTBI primer set. TCRdb processed the multiplex PCR reads anew with MiXCR; each CDR3 protein has one entry. The sample yields hundreds of thousands of distinct CDR3 sequences, 12% to 15% seen once. This sample is drawn from a study of T cells in Graves' hyperthyroidism and ophthalmopathy.

The sequencing input was blood. The chain uses TRBV5-1 and TRBJ1-2; D remains ambiguous. This sequence originates from a woman younger than 30 with Graves' hyperthyroidism. Written as DNA, the CDR3 is TGCGCCAGCAGCCCAGACGCTAACTATGGCTACACCTTC. It is translated as CASSPDANYGYTF. The complete variable domain, with remaining parts taken from reference TRBV5-1 and TRBJ1-2, reads KAGVTQTPRYLIKTRGQQVTLSCSPISGHRSVSWYQQTPGQGLQFLFEYFSETQRNKGNFPGRFSGRQFSNSRSEMNVSTLELGDSALYLCASSPDANYGYTFGSGTRLTVV.